The 18 T cell receptor beta chains given below trace back to one sample, sequenced in a study of Graves' ophthalmopathy and Graves' hyperthyroidism. RNA transcripts were the template, and TCR beta CDR3 regions were amplified from them. HTBI primers primed a first-round RT-PCR, and a second-round multiplex PCR followed. TCRdb reanalysed the multiplex PCR reads using MiXCR and keeps one entry per CDR3 protein. The repertoire holds fewer than 650,000 distinct CDR3 sequences, over 20% seen once, with around 7% in the top ten. What was sequenced was peripheral blood. The receptors here all came from a woman aged 18 to 35 with stable Graves' hyperthyroidism. Some clones in this sample may be carry-over from other donors' samples.

This clonotype has ten or more counts. The chain couples TRBV7-9 to TRBJ1-1; D uncertain. V lost 5 bases to trimming and J lost 0 bases, with 13 bases between them. CDR3 length: 15 residues. The germline gives CDR1 SEHNR, CDR2 FQNEAQ (reference sequence). CDR3 sequence reads: CASSALGQMNTEAFF. CDR3 DNA sequence: TGTGCCAGCAGCGCCCTGGGCCAGATGAACACTGAAGCTTTCTTT.

This clonotype was counted many times. This rearrangement joins TRBV7-2 to TRBJ2-5, with 7 bases that match TRBD2. This CDR3 has 15 amino acids. Trimming removed 1 base from V and 3 bases from J; junction bases left unmatched: 5. The germline gives CDR1 SGHTA, CDR2 FQGNSA. The CDR3 DNA is TGTGCCAGCAGCTTAGGTTGCGGGGGTAAAGAGACCCAGTACTTC. This sequence encodes CASSLGCGGKETQYF.

This clonotype was detected ten times or more. The chain recombines TRBV6-2 or TRBV6-3 with TRBJ1-1; no clear D. Germline lookup yields CDR1 MNHEY and CDR2 SVGEGT. V was pared by 4 bases and J by 6 bases, with 18 bases between. This CDR3 is 15 amino acids long. The CDR3 DNA is TGTGCCAGCAGTTCCAAACAAGGTTTCGATCCTGAAGCTTTCTTT. Amino acids: CASSSKQGFDPEAFF.

The genes are TRBV4-1 and TRBJ2-7; no reliable D call. This CDR3 is 13 amino acids long. V dropped 0 bases and J dropped 2 bases, with 5 bases sitting between them. Per germline, CDR1 MGHRA and CDR2 YSYEKL. The CDR3 bases are TGCGCCAGCAGCCAAGAATACACCTACGAGCAGTACTTC. Amino acids: CASSQEYTYEQYF.

Ten or more counts support this clonotype. This chain uses TRBV6-5 with TRBJ1-3, with D tentatively TRBD1 (6 bases). V lost 0 bases to trimming and J lost 3 bases, with 12 bases between them. The CDR3 totals 16 residues. Looked up from germline, CDR1 is MNHEY and CDR2 is SVGAGI. CDR3: CASSYSYLDSGNTIYF. The DNA for the CDR3 is TGTGCCAGCAGTTACTCATACCTGGACAGTGGAAACACCATATATTTT.

This clonotype showed up many times. The chain uses TRBV12-3 or TRBV12-4 and TRBJ2-7; a weak D match, TRBD1 (6 bases). The length of the CDR3 is 16 residues. Trimming removed 6 bases from V and 3 bases from J, with 21 bases in between. CDR3 sequence: CASSPDRTAWGYEQYF. The CDR3 DNA reads TGTGCCAGCAGCCCAGATCGGACAGCTTGGGGCTACGAGCAGTACTTC.

J is TRBJ1-2 and V is TRBV28; 7 bases agree with TRBD1. The CDR3 runs 15 residues. V lost 7 bases, J lost 2 bases, and 10 bases stayed unmatched. Germline-derived CDR1 and CDR2 are MDHEN and SYDVKM. CDR3 residues: CASKETGSKNYGYTF. CDR3 DNA sequence: TGTGCCAGCAAAGAGACAGGGAGTAAAAACTATGGCTACACCTTC.

This clonotype was counted many times. The rearrangement uses TRBV19 and TRBJ1-1; D perhaps matches TRBD1 (6 bases). V gave up 3 bases and J gave up 6 bases, with 14 bases separating them. CDR3 length: 14 residues. Germline V gene lookup returns CDR1 LNHDA and CDR2 SQIVND (reference sequence). The CDR3 sequence is CASSIIGGQPEAFF. The CDR3 nucleotides are TGTGCCAGTAGTATCATAGGCGGACAGCCTGAAGCTTTCTTT.

This clonotype was detected many times. The V and J genes are TRBV6-1 and TRBJ2-7, with 10 bases that match TRBD2. V was pared by 6 bases and J by 9 bases, with 11 bases of the junction left unmatched. The germline gives CDR1 MNHNS, CDR2 SASEGT. The CDR3 is 14 residues long. CDR3 nucleotides: TGTGCCAGCAGGGAGCTAGCGGGAGTCCCCGGGCAGTACTTC. The encoded protein is CASRELAGVPGQYF.

This clonotype has at least ten counts. V is TRBV2 and J is TRBJ2-7; possibly TRBD2 for D (7 bases). CDR3 length: 17 amino acids. Germline loops: CDR1 SNHLY, CDR2 FYNNEI. V dropped 3 bases and J dropped 2 bases, with 20 bases sitting between them. The CDR3 loop reads CASSDTGASGQPYEQYF. The CDR3 nucleotides read TGTGCCAGCAGTGATACCGGGGCTAGCGGACAGCCCTACGAGCAGTACTTC. Full variable domain (outside the CDR3, taken from reference TRBV2 and TRBJ2-7): EPEVTQTPSHQVTQMGQEVILRCVPISNHLYFYWYRQILGQKVEFLVSFYNNEISEKSEIFDDQFSVERPDGSNFTLKIRSTKLEDSAMYFCASSDTGASGQPYEQYFGPGTRLTVT.

This clonotype was picked up many times. V usage is TRBV9 and J usage is TRBJ1-1; D remains unclear. V lost 3 bases, J lost 6 bases, and 12 bases lay in between. This CDR3 is 13 amino acids long. Germline loops: CDR1 SGDLS, CDR2 YYNGEE. CDR3 DNA sequence: TGTGCCAGCAGCGGGCCAGGCATAGCTGAAGCTTTCTTT. Its translation is CASSGPGIAEAFF.

The rearrangement links TRBV29-1 to TRBJ2-7; D uncertain. The germline gives CDR1 SQVTM, CDR2 ANQGSEA. Deletions cut 5 bases from V and 5 bases from J, with 25 bases between. This CDR3 spans 16 amino acids. CDR3 DNA sequence: TGCAGCGTTCTTCATCGGGTCGGGCCTCTCGTCCACGAGCAGTACTTC. Amino acid sequence: CSVLHRVGPLVHEQYF.

This clonotype was seen repeatedly, ten times or more. This rearrangement joins TRBV29-1 to TRBJ1-1; no clear D. CDR1 and CDR2 (germline): SQVTM, ANQGSEA. V lost 5 bases to trimming and J lost 5 bases, with 9 bases between them. The CDR3 loop spans 11 amino acids. The CDR3 DNA reads TGCAGCGTTTATTTGGAGACTGAAGCTTTCTTT. This codes for CSVYLETEAFF.

In its sample, this clonotype was seen many times. The genes are TRBV28 and TRBJ1-1; D is ambiguous. Trimming took off 7 bases at V and 2 bases at J, with 11 bases between the two ends. CDR3 length: 13 residues. Germline assignment: CDR1 MDHEN and CDR2 SYDVKM. Here the CDR3 reads CASTRERNTEAFF. For the CDR3, the DNA is TGTGCCAGCACCCGGGAGAGAAACACTGAAGCTTTCTTT.

This clonotype was detected ten times or more. V gene TRBV4-1 combines with J gene TRBJ2-7; the match to TRBD1 covers 7 bases. V trimming: 9 bases; J trimming: 3 bases; junction bases outside the gene matches: 11. Germline loops: CDR1 MGHRA, CDR2 YSYEKL. This CDR3 comprises 14 residues. The DNA of the CDR3 is TGCGCCAGGGATACCGGGACAGCAAACTACGAGCAGTACTTC. Its translation: CARDTGTANYEQYF.

This clonotype has just a few counts. The chain carries TRBV10-3 and TRBJ2-5; 8 positions match TRBD1. V was pared by 6 bases and J by 0 bases, with 3 bases of the junction left unmatched. The CDR3 runs to 14 residues. CDR1 and CDR2 from the germline V gene are ENHRY and SYGVKD. Here the CDR3 DNA reads TGTGCCATCAGAAGGGACAGGAACCAAGAGACCCAGTACTTC. Translated, it gives CAIRRDRNQETQYF.

A few counts support this clonotype. J is TRBJ2-5 and V is TRBV28, with 7 bases identical to TRBD1. The junction had 12 bases not matched to a gene; V was cut back by 6 bases and J by 5 bases. Germline V lookup: CDR1 MDHEN, CDR2 SYDVKM. The CDR3 totals 15 residues. CDR3 amino acids: CASRATAGGWETQYF. CDR3 DNA sequence: TGTGCCAGCAGGGCAACCGCAGGGGGATGGGAGACCCAGTACTTC. Together with reference TRBV28 and TRBJ2-5, the CDR3 gives the full variable domain: DVKVTQSSRYLVKRTGEKVFLECVQDMDHENMFWYRQDPGLGLRLIYFSYDVKMKEKGDIPEGYSVSREKKERFSLILESASTNQTSMYLCASRATAGGWETQYFGPGTRLLVL.

This clonotype showed up many times. Here the CDR3 reads CASSPVGGASAFF. The CDR3 bases are TGTGCCAGCAGCCCCGTCGGGGGCGCTTCGGCTTTCTTT. The chain carries TRBV12-3 or TRBV12-4 and TRBJ1-1; a possible D gene is TRBD1 (6 bases). V lost 6 bases and J lost 11, with 19 bases in between. This CDR3 region has 13 residues.